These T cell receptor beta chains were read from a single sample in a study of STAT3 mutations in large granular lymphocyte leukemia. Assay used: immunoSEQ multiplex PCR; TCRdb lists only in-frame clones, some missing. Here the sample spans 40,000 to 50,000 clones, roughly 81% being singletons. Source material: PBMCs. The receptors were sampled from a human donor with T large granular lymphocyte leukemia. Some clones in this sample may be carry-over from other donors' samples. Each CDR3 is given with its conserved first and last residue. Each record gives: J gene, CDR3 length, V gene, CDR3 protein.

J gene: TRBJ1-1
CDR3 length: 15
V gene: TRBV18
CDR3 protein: CASSPLRDVFAEAFF

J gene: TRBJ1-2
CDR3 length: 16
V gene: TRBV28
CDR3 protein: CASSLSTGTPTYGYTF

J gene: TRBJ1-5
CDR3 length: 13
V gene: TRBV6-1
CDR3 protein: CASSEGGVGPQHF

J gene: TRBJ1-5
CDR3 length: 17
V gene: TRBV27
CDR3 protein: CASSLRPTGVGNQPQHF

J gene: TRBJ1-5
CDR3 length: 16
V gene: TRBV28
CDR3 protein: CASSLLDRYSNQPQHF

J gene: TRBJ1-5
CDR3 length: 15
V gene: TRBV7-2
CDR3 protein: CASSLSGYSNQPQHF

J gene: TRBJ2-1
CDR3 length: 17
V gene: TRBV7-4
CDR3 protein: CARFRQGAGYAYNEQFF

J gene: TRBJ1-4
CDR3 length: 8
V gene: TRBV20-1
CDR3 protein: CSARGLFF

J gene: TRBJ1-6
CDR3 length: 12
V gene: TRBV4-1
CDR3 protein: CASSQEHSPLHF

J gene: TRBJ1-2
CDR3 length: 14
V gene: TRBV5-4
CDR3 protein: CASRTLGGAYGYTF

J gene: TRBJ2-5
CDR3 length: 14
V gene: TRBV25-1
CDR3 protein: CASSEQGGGETQYF

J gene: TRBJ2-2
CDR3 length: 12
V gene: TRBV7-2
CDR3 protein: CASSLGTGELFF

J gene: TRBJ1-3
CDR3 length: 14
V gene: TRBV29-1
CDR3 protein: CSVQTGGASDTIYF

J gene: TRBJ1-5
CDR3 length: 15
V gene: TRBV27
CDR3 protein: CASSLMTGGNQPQHF

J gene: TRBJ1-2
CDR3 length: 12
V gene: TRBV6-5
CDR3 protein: CASTTTGNGYTF

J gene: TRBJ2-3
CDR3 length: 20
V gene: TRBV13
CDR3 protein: CASSLGAGGSGGSSTDTQYF

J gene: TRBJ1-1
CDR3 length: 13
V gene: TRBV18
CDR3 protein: CASSPDQEAEAFF